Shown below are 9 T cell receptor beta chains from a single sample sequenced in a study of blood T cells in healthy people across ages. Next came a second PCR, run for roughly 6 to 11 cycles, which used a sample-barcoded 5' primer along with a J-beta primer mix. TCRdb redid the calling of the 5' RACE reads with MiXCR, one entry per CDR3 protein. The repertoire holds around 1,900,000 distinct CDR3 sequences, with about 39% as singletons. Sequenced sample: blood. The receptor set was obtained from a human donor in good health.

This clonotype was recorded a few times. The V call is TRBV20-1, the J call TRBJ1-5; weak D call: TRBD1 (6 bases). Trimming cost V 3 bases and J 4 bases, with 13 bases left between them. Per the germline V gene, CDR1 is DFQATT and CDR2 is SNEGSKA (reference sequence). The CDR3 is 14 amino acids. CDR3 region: CSASLGGGNQPQHF. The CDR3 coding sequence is TGCAGTGCTAGTCTCGGGGGCGGGAATCAGCCCCAGCATTTT.

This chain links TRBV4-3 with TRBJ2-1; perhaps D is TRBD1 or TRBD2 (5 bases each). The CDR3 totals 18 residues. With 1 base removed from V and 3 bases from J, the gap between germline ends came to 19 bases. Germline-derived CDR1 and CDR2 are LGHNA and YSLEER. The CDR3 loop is CASSQVLGTWGYYNEQFF. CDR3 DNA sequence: TGCGCCAGCAGCCAAGTGTTAGGGACCTGGGGGTACTACAATGAGCAGTTCTTC.

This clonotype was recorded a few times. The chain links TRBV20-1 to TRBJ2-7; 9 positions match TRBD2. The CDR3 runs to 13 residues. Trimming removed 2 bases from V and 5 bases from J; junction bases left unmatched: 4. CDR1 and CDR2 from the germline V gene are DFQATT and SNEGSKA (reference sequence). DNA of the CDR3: TGCAGTGCTAGACTAGCGGGGATGGACGAGCAGTACTTC. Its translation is CSARLAGMDEQYF.

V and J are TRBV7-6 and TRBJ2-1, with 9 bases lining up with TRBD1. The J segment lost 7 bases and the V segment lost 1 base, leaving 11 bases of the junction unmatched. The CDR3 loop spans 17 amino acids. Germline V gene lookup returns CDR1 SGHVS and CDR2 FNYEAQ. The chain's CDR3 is CASSLVGTGPLENEQFF. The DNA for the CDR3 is TGTGCCAGCAGCTTAGTCGGGACAGGGCCATTAGAGAATGAGCAGTTCTTC.

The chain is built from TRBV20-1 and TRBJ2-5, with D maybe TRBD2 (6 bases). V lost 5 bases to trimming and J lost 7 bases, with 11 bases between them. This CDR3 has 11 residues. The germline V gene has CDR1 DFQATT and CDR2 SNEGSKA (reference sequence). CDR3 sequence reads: CSAGQEGTQYF. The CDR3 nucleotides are TGCAGTGCTGGCCAGGAGGGGACCCAGTACTTC.

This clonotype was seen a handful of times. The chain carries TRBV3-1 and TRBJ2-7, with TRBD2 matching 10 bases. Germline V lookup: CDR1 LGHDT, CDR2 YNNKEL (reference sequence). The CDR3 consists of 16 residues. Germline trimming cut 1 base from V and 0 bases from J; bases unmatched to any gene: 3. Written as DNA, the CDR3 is TGTGCCAGCAGCCAAGGAAGCGGGGGGGCCTCCTACGAGCAGTACTTC. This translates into CASSQGSGGASYEQYF.

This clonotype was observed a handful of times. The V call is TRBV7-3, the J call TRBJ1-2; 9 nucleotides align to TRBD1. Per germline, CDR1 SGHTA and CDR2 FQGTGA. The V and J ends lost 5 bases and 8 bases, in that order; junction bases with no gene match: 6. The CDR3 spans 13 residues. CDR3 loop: CASSMGQGTGYTF. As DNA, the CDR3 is TGTGCCAGCAGCATGGGACAGGGAACAGGCTACACCTTC.

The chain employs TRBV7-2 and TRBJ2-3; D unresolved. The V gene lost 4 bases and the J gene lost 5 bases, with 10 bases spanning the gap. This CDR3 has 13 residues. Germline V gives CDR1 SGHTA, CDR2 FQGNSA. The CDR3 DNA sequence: TGTGCCAGCAGCTCCCTCTCAGGAGATACGCAGTATTTT. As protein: CASSSLSGDTQYF.

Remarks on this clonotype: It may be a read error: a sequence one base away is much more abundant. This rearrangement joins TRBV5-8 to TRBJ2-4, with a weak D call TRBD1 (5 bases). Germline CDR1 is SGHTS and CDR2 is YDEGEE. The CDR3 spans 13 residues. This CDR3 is CTSSLGPQNIQYF. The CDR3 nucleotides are TGTACCAGCAGCTTGGGGCCCCAAAACATTCAGTACTTC.